This TCR beta chain originates from a study of T cells in Graves' hyperthyroidism and ophthalmopathy. This CDR3 comprises 13 residues. The V gene lost 5 bases and the J gene lost 9 bases, with 16 bases spanning the gap. Per germline, CDR1 ENHRY and CDR2 SYGVKD. Study-wide results and caveats: The model made its ophthalmopathy prediction, and onset followed a median approximately 6 months later. Blood also showed most of the thyroid clonotypes that were expanded above 0.001.

Turning to this clonotype: What it recognizes is unknown.

Template material for amplifying TCR beta CDR3 regions consisted of RNA transcripts. The HTBI primer set served for first-round RT-PCR of the TCR CDR3. One entry per CDR3 protein, called by TCRdb with MiXCR from the multiplex PCR reads. The table includes 550,000 to 700,000 distinct CDR3 sequences, about 43% detected once. The source of this sequence is an adult woman with Graves' disease, either hyperthyroidism or ophthalmopathy (not recorded which). This chain links TRBV10-3 with TRBJ2-5; D possibly corresponds to TRBD1 (6 bases). The sample comprised peripheral blood or thyroid tissue (not recorded which). CDR3 nucleotides: TGTGCCATCAGTAGACAGGAGAATCAGCCCCAGTACTTC. Its translation is CAISRQENQPQYF.